What follows is one T cell receptor beta chain and its context. This sample was included in a study of blood T cell repertoires in COVID-19. This CDR3 is built from 15 residues. The V gene's germline CDR1 is KGHDR and CDR2 SFDVKD. V lost 4 bases, J lost 5 bases, and 8 bases stayed unmatched. Profiling relied on immunoSEQ multiplex PCR, and the TCRdb table lists in-frame clones only, not all of them. The sample consists of a few hundred thousand clones, just under 90% of them appearing once. Specimen: peripheral blood. This rearrangement joins TRBV24-1 to TRBJ2-3, with 7 bases identical to TRBD1. The clonotype comes from a man in his 60s who had recovered from COVID-19. The CDR3 is CATSDRSRDRDTQYF. The CDR3 DNA reads as TGTGCCACCAGTGACCGGTCCCGGGACAGAGATACGCAGTATTTT.